These 25 T cell receptor beta chains were all obtained from the same sample, sequenced in a study of ipilimumab plus nivolumab after autologous stem cell transplantation. Here immunoSEQ multiplex PCR was the method, and the copy in TCRdb shows in-frame clones only, minus some. The sample carries about 1,500 clones, around nine tenths recorded once. Source: PBMCs, taken in a trial of ipilimumab plus nivolumab as post-transplant consolidation. Every receptor here comes from a male donor with multiple myeloma.

For the CDR3, the DNA is TGTGCCAGTAAGAGTTGGGACGGTGGAGATCAGCCCCAGCATTTT. It translates to CASKSWDGGDQPQHF. This chain joins TRBV19 and TRBJ1-5; TRBD1 might be the D (5 bases). This CDR3 has 15 amino acids. The V and J ends lost 7 bases and 5 bases respectively, with 18 bases between them. Germline-derived CDR1 and CDR2 are LNHDA and SQIVND (reference sequence).

CDR3 protein: CASQEGHNEQFF. CDR3 nucleotide sequence: TGCGCCAGCCAGGAAGGCCACAATGAGCAGTTCTTC. The chain uses TRBV10-1 and TRBJ2-1; D gene ambiguous. V was pared by 8 bases and J by 5 bases, with 10 bases between. CDR3 length equals 12 residues. Germline CDR1 WNHNN, CDR2 SYGVQD (reference sequence).

The chain uses TRBV28 and TRBJ2-1; the D gene is possibly TRBD2 (5 bases). The CDR3 is 16 amino acids. Trimming cost V 5 bases and J 0 bases, with 14 bases left between them. Germline V gene sequence: CDR1 MDHEN, CDR2 SYDVKM. CDR3 bases: TGTGCCAGCAGTAGATCAAGAGGAGGCTCCTACAATGAGCAGTTCTTC. This sequence encodes CASSRSRGGSYNEQFF.

The V gene is TRBV18, the J gene TRBJ2-7; D is possibly TRBD2 (5 bases). V was trimmed by 5 bases and J by 0 bases, leaving 17 bases between them. Germline CDR1 and CDR2: KGHSH and LQKENI. The CDR3 consists of 16 residues. Here the CDR3 DNA reads TGTGCCAGCTCATTGCGGCAGGAGGCCAGCTCCTACGAGCAGTACTTC. Its protein is CASSLRQEASSYEQYF.

The rearrangement uses TRBV29-1 and TRBJ2-6; D is uncertain. The CDR3 is made up of 16 amino acids. The V gene lost 0 bases and the J gene lost 0 bases, with 9 bases spanning the gap. Germline loops: CDR1 SQVTM, CDR2 ANQGSEA. CDR3 bases: TGCAGCGTTGAAGATATACAGAGCTCTGGGGCCAACGTCCTGACTTTC. It codes for CSVEDIQSSGANVLTF. Full variable domain (remainder filled in from reference TRBV29-1 and TRBJ2-6): SAVISQKPSRDICQRGTSLTIQCQVDSQVTMMFWYRQQPGQSLTLIATANQGSEATYESGFVIDKFPISRPNLTFSTLTVSNMSPEDSSIYLCSVEDIQSSGANVLTFGAGSRLTVL.

The genes are TRBV18 and TRBJ1-1, with a possible D match to TRBD1 (5 bases). The CDR3 contains 14 residues. The germline V gene encodes CDR1 KGHSH and CDR2 LQKENI. The V end was cut by 3 bases, the J end by 1 base, with 9 bases between. CDR3 in amino acids: CASSPSGRNTEAFF. The DNA for the CDR3 is TGTGCCAGCTCACCGTCGGGACGGAACACTGAAGCTTTCTTT.

The CDR3 DNA reads TGTGCCAGCAGCTTAGGGGTGAGCGGGAGTCAAGAGACCCAGTACTTC. Residues: CASSLGVSGSQETQYF. This rearrangement joins TRBV11-2 to TRBJ2-5; 8 nucleotides line up with TRBD2. With 1 base clipped from V and 2 bases from J, the junction kept 6 bases outside the gene matches. The CDR3 has 16 amino acids. Germline CDR1 is SGHAT and CDR2 is FQNNGV.

This clone has just one count. The chain combines TRBV7-3 with TRBJ2-1, with 7 bases lining up with TRBD2. The CDR3 consists of 16 residues. Germline trimming cut 4 bases from V and 2 bases from J; bases unmatched to any gene: 8. CDR1 and CDR2 (germline): SGHTA, FQGTGA. DNA for the CDR3: TGTGCCAGCAGCTACCCCGCGGGAGTGCCCTACAATGAGCAGTTCTTC. This sequence encodes CASSYPAGVPYNEQFF.

A few counts support this clone. The chain is built from TRBV5-1 and TRBJ1-1; 9 positions agree with TRBD1. This CDR3 contains 14 residues. J was trimmed by 1 base and V by 3 bases; bases with no gene match: 1. Germline V gives CDR1 SGHRS, CDR2 YFSETQ. In nucleotides, the CDR3 is TGCGCCAGCAGCTGGGACAGGGAGAACACTGAAGCTTTCTTT. The encoded protein is CASSWDRENTEAFF.

Turning to this clone: Relative to the germline gene, one junction end is altered; a read error may explain this. Other DNA sequences in the same sample also yield this CDR3. The chain's CDR3 is CASQTGGGPYEQYF. The CDR3 DNA is TGCGCCAGCCAGACGGGGGGGGGCCCCTACGAGCAGTACTTC. The chain has TRBV5-8 and TRBJ2-7, with TRBD2 matching over 8 bases. The CDR3 is made up of 14 amino acids. CDR1 is SGHTS, CDR2 YDEGEE, per germline. Full variable domain (rest looked up from reference TRBV5-8 and TRBJ2-7): EAGVTQSPTHLIKTRGQQATLRCSPISGHTSVYWYQQALGLGLQFLLWYDEGEERNRGNFPPRFSGRQFPNYSSELNVNALELEDSALYLCASQTGGGPYEQYFGPGTRLTVT.

The V and J genes are TRBV11-2 and TRBJ2-1; TRBD2 might be the D (5 bases). Trimming took 1 base from V and 5 from J, leaving 18 bases between them. Germline V gene lookup returns CDR1 SGHAT and CDR2 FQNNGV. The CDR3 has 17 amino acids. CDR3 residues: CASSLGPGERPHNEQFF. The DNA for the CDR3 is TGTGCCAGCAGCTTAGGGCCCGGGGAGCGGCCCCACAATGAGCAGTTCTTC. Full variable domain (outside the CDR3, taken from reference TRBV11-2 and TRBJ2-1): EAGVAQSPRYKIIEKRQSVAFWCNPISGHATLYWYQQILGQGPKLLIQFQNNGVVDDSQLPKDRFSAERLKGVDSTLKIQPAKLEDSAVYLCASSLGPGERPHNEQFFGPGTRLTVL.

The CDR3 DNA reads as TGTGCCAGTAGTATAGGGGTTGGGTCAGGGGGCTCGTACGAGCAGTACTTC. Translated, it gives CASSIGVGSGGSYEQYF. This chain joins TRBV19 and TRBJ2-7; the match to TRBD1 covers 8 bases. Germline assignment: CDR1 LNHDA and CDR2 SQIVND (reference sequence). The CDR3 covers 17 residues. V was clipped by 1 base and J by 4 bases; unmatched bases: 12.

The chain is built from TRBV14 and TRBJ2-7; maybe TRBD1 (6 bases). There are 13 residues in the CDR3. Germline CDR1 is SGHDN and CDR2 is FVKESK. Trimming cost V 5 bases and J 6 bases, with 14 bases left between them. CDR3 residues: CASSFQQGSEQYF. CDR3 coding DNA: TGTGCCAGCAGCTTCCAACAGGGATCCGAGCAGTACTTC.

This clone was picked up a small number of times. The J gene is TRBJ1-6, the V gene TRBV4-2; maybe TRBD1 (5 bases). CDR3 length equals 18 residues. CDR1 and CDR2 from the germline V gene are LGHNA and YNFKEQ. Trimming removed 0 bases at V and 7 bases at J, with 19 bases between. The CDR3, as DNA: TGTGCCAGCAGCCAAGATCGAATCGGGGGTGTAACGAATTCACCCCTCCACTTT. Its translation is CASSQDRIGGVTNSPLHF.

The chain employs TRBV28 and TRBJ2-2, with 7 bases that match TRBD2. The CDR3 extends over 15 amino acids. Per germline, CDR1 MDHEN and CDR2 SYDVKM. V lost 6 bases and J lost 7; bases outside the gene matches: 11. CDR3 sequence (DNA): TGTGCCAGCAGCAAAATGGCGGGAGTGCACGGGGAGCTGTTTTTT. Amino acid sequence: CASSKMAGVHGELFF.

J is TRBJ1-1 and V is TRBV5-1; weak D call: TRBD1 (6 bases). Germline V gives CDR1 SGHRS, CDR2 YFSETQ. The CDR3 contains 13 residues. Trimming took off 2 bases at V and 4 bases at J, with 9 bases between the two ends. CDR3 loop: CASSFTGSTEAFF. CDR3 bases: TGCGCCAGCAGCTTCACAGGGAGCACTGAAGCTTTCTTT.

CDR3 bases: TGTGCCAGCAGTAAAACCGAGGGTGGCTACACCTTC. This gives the protein CASSKTEGGYTF. This sequence joins TRBV6-5 and TRBJ1-2; no clear D. From germline, CDR1 is MNHEY and CDR2 SVGAGI. This CDR3 is 12 amino acids long. V was clipped by 5 bases and J by 7 bases, with 11 bases between them.

The V call is TRBV6-1, the J call TRBJ2-7; D is undetermined. Per the germline V gene, CDR1 is MNHNS and CDR2 is SASEGT. The CDR3 spans 14 residues. V was shortened by 2 bases and J by 2 bases, with 10 bases between the two germline ends. CDR3 sequence: CASSESSVTYEQYF. The CDR3 DNA sequence: TGTGCCAGCAGTGAAAGCAGCGTGACCTACGAGCAGTACTTC.

The chain links TRBV27 to TRBJ1-4, with 7 bases lining up with TRBD1. The ends lost 4 bases at V and 6 bases at J; junction bases unmatched: 5. CDR3 length equals 14 residues. Germline V lookup: CDR1 MNHEY, CDR2 SMNVEV (reference sequence). DNA of the CDR3: TGTGCCAGCAGTTGGACAGGACCCGATGAAAAACTGTTTTTT. Encoded protein: CASSWTGPDEKLFF.

This chain connects TRBV9 to TRBJ1-1; D possibly corresponds to TRBD1 (6 bases). V was pared by 2 bases and J by 4 bases, with 15 bases between. In germline, CDR1 is SGDLS, CDR2 YYNGEE. The CDR3 extends over 15 amino acids. In nucleotides, the CDR3 is TGTGCCAGCAGCGTCACCGGGGGCGCGGGCACTGAAGCTTTCTTT. This translates into CASSVTGGAGTEAFF.

The genes are TRBV6-5 and TRBJ2-7; tentative D call: TRBD1 (6 bases). CDR1 is MNHEY and CDR2 is SVGAGI in the germline V gene. The CDR3 spans 14 residues. Trimming removed 6 bases from V and 4 bases from J, with 16 bases in between. The chain's CDR3 is CASRRYREWYEQYF. The CDR3 nucleotides read TGTGCCAGCAGGAGGTACAGGGAATGGTACGAGCAGTACTTC.

CDR3 in DNA: TGTGCCAGCAGTTCACTCGACAGGGGGACGTACGAGCAGTACTTC. This sequence encodes CASSSLDRGTYEQYF. J is TRBJ2-7 and V is TRBV28, with 9 bases matching TRBD1. Germline V gives CDR1 MDHEN, CDR2 SYDVKM. After removal of 4 bases from V and 4 bases from J, the junction contained 8 bases not matched to a gene. This CDR3 contains 15 residues.

V gene TRBV28 combines with J gene TRBJ2-3; 12 bases line up with TRBD2. There are 17 residues in the CDR3. J lost 2 bases, V lost 3 bases, and 6 bases had no gene match. Germline CDR1 is MDHEN and CDR2 is SYDVKM. CDR3 nucleotides: TGTGCCAGCAGTTTCCCTCGACTAGCGGGGGCCACAGATACGCAGTATTTT. Translating it yields CASSFPRLAGATDTQYF.

The chain employs TRBV5-1 and TRBJ2-5; 7 bases are a match to TRBD2. The V gene's germline CDR1 is SGHRS and CDR2 YFSETQ. The CDR3 length is 17 residues. J lost 2 bases, V lost 0 bases, and 10 bases had no gene match. The CDR3 DNA follows: TGCGCCAGCAGCTTGGAATCGCGGGGGATGGGGCAAGAGACCCAGTACTTC. It specifies CASSLESRGMGQETQYF. The variable domain in full, completed from reference TRBV5-1 and TRBJ2-5, reads KAGVTQTPRYLIKTRGQQVTLSCSPISGHRSVSWYQQTPGQGLQFLFEYFSETQRNKGNFPGRFSGRQFSNSRSEMNVSTLELGDSALYLCASSLESRGMGQETQYFGPGTRLLVL.

The V gene is TRBV5-6, the J gene TRBJ2-5, with 7 nucleotides matching TRBD1. Trimming cost V 1 base and J 5 bases; bases outside gene matches: 5. Germline CDR1 reads SGHDT; CDR2 reads YYEEEE. The CDR3 length is 14 residues. In DNA form, the CDR3 reads TGTGCCAGCAGCTTGAGGGGGCCAGTGGAGACCCAGTACTTC. Translated, it gives CASSLRGPVETQYF.